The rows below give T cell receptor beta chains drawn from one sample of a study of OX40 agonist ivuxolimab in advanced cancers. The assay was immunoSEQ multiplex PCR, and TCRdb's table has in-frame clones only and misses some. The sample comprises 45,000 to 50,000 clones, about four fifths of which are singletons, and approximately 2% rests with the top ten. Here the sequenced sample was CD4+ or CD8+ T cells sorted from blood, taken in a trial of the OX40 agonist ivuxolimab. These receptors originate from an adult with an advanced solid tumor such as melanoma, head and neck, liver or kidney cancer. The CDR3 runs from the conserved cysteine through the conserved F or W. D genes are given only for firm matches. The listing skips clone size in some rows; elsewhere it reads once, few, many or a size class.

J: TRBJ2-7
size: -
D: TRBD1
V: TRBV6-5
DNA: TGTGCCAGCAAGGGGACAGGGGGCCTCTACGAGCAGTACTTC
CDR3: CASKGTGGLYEQYF

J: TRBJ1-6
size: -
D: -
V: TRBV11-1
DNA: TGTGCCAGCAGCTTAGAACAACTTCCAAATTCACCCCTCCACTTT
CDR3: CASSLEQLPNSPLHF

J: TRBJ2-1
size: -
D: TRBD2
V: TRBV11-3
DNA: TGTGCCAGCAGCAAGACTAGCGGGAGGGCCACCCCCTACAATGAGCAGTTCTTC
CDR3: CASSKTSGRATPYNEQFF

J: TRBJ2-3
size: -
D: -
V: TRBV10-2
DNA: TGCGCCAGCAGGGCAATGAACACAGATACGCAGTATTTT
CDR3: CASRAMNTDTQYF

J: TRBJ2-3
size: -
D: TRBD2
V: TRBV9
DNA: TGTGCCAGCAGCGTAGGGACTAGCGGTCGCACAGATACGCAGTATTTT
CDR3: CASSVGTSGRTDTQYF

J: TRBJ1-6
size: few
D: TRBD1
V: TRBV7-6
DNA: TGTGCCAGCAGCCCGGGACAGGGGAGTTCACCCCTCCACTTT
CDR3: CASSPGQGSSPLHF

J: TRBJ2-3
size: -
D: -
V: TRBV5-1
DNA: TGCGCCAGCAGCTTGGACGGAGCCCTTTCGCACACAGATACGCAGTATTTT
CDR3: CASSLDGALSHTDTQYF

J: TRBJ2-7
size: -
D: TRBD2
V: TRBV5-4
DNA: TGTGCCAGCACCCCGCCCGGGACTACCTACGAGCAGTACTTC
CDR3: CASTPPGTTYEQYF

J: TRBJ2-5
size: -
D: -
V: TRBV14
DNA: TGTGCCAGCAGCCAAGGGCTGGTGAACGGGCAAGAGACCCAGTACTTC
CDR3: CASSQGLVNGQETQYF

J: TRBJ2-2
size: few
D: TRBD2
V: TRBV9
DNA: TGTGCCAGCAGCGTAGCTGTGGCTAGCGGGGAGGACGGGGAGCTGTTTTTT
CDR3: CASSVAVASGEDGELFF

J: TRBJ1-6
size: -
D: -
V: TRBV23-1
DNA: TGCGCCAGCAGTCAAGGGGGGGGCTCCTATAATTCACCCCTCCACTTT
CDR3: CASSQGGGSYNSPLHF

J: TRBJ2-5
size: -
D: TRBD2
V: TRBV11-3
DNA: TGTGCCAGCAGCTTAGGCGGGGGACGGCGAGAGACCCAGTACTTC
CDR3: CASSLGGGRRETQYF

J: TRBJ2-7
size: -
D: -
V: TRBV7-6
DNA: TGTGCCAGCAGCTTAGCGCCAGCTTCCGGCGAGCAGTACTTC
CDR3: CASSLAPASGEQYF

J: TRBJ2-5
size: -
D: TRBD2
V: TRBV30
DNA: TGTGCCTGGAGTGTACCTAGCGGGGGTCGGGAGACCCAGTACTTC
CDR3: CAWSVPSGGRETQYF

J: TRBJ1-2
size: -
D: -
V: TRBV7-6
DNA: TGTGCCAGCAGCTTAGGCAGGGAATCGGGCTACACCTTC
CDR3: CASSLGRESGYTF

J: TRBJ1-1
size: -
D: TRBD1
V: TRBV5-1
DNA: TGCGCCAGCAGCCCGGGACAGGTTGCTTTACTTTCGGAAGCTTTCTTT
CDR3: CASSPGQVALLSEAFF

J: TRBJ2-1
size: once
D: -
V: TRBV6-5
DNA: TGTGCCAGCAGTTATCGGTCTGAGCAGTTCTTC
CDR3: CASSYRSEQFF

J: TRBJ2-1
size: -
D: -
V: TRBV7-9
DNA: TGTGCCAGCAGCCCAAGGGGAGGCGGCAAGAATGAGCAGTTCTTC
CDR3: CASSPRGGGKNEQFF

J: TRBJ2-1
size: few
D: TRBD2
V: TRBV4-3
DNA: TGCGCCAGCAGCCAGGGACTAGCGGGAGGGGACGAGCAGTTCTTC
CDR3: CASSQGLAGGDEQFF

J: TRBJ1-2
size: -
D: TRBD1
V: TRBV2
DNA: TGTGCCAGCAGCGAAAAAGCCGCAGGGGGACGACAGGGCCTCCTTGGCTACACCTTC
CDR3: CASSEKAAGGRQGLLGYTF

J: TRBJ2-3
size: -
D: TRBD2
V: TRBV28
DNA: TGTGCCAGCAGTTTTGGGCGGGGGGCCACCCTCACAGATACGCAGTATTTT
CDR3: CASSFGRGATLTDTQYF

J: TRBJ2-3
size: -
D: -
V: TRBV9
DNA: TGTGCCAGCAGCGGTACCCTCCTTTCTCAGCCAGATACGCAGTATTTT
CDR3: CASSGTLLSQPDTQYF

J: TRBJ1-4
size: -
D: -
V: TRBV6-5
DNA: TGTGCCAGCAGTTACCGGGGGGTTGCAACTAATGAAAAACTGTTTTTT
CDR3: CASSYRGVATNEKLFF

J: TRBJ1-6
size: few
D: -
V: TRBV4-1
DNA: TGCGCCAGCAGCCAAGAATGGGGGCCCCTCCACTTT
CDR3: CASSQEWGPLHF

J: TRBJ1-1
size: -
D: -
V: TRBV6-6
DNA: TGTGCCAGCAGTTACGGGGGCTTGAACACTGAAGCTTTCTTT
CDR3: CASSYGGLNTEAFF

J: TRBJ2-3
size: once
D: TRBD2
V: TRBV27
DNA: TGTGCCAGCAGCCAAAGCGGGGCCAATACGCAGTATTTT
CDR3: CASSQSGANTQYF

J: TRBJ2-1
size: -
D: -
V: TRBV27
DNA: TGTGCCAGCAGTATTCGACCAAATTCCAATGAGCAGTTCTTC
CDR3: CASSIRPNSNEQFF

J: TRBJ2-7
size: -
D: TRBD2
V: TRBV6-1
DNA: TGTGCCAGCAGTATAGTAGCGGGACTCTCCTACGAGCAGTACTTC
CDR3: CASSIVAGLSYEQYF

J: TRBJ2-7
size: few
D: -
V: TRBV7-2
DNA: TGTGCCAGCAGCCAGGACAGGAGGGTTGGGGAGCAGTACTTC
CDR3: CASSQDRRVGEQYF

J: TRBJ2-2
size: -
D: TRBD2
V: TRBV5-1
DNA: TGCGCCAGCAGCTTGGCCATGGCTAGCGGTCCCGGGGAGCTGTTTTTT
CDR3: CASSLAMASGPGELFF

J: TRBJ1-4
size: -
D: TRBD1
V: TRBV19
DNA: TGTGCCAGTAATCTTCCGGGACAGGCAAATGAAAAACTGTTTTTT
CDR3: CASNLPGQANEKLFF

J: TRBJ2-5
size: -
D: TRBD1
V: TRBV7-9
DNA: TGTGCCAGCAGCTTCACAGGGGGCGTCGGGGAGACCCAGTACTTC
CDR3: CASSFTGGVGETQYF

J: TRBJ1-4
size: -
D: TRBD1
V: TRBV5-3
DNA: TGTGCCAGAAGCTCCTGGGACAGGAAAGAAGTGCGGGAAAAACTGTTTTTT
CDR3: CARSSWDRKEVREKLFF

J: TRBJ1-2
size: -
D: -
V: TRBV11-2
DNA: TGTGCCAGCAGCTTATCTCCGGGGGGCTATGGCTACACCTTC
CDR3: CASSLSPGGYGYTF

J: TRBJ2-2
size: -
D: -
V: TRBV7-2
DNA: TGTGCCAGCAGCCAAATGATGGGCGGGGAGCTGTTTTTT
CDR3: CASSQMMGGELFF

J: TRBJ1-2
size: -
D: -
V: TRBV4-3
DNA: TGCGCCAGCAGCCAAGATCGCCCGGATGGCTACACCTTC
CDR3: CASSQDRPDGYTF

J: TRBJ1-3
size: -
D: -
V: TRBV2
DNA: TGTGCCGGAAACAGGGCTGCTGGAAACACCATATATTTT
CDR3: CAGNRAAGNTIYF

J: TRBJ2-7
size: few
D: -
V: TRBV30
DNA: TGTGCCTCCGGAGGGATAGGGGGCCCTAGGGAGCAGTACTTC
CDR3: CASGGIGGPREQYF